This TCR beta chain emerged from a study of OX40 agonist ivuxolimab in advanced cancers. In the study overall: Patients were treated with ivuxolimab, an agonistic anti-OX40 (CD134) antibody. All patients had ivuxolimab intravenously every 2 weeks at 0.01 to 10 mg/kg.

This clone was seen just once. Its antigen is currently unknown. CDR1 is SGHVS and CDR2 is FQNEAQ in the germline V gene. V was clipped by 6 bases and J by 9 bases; unmatched bases: 11. This CDR3 has 14 residues. Baseline, cycle 4 day 1, and cycle 7 day 1 were the blood sampling points. Broader study findings: More expanded clones were found, on average, in CD8+ than in CD4+ T cells.

The method was immunoSEQ multiplex PCR; TCRdb's version includes in-frame clones alone and lacks a portion of them. The data show 60,000 to 70,000 clones, 82% seen once. The sequencing used CD4+ or CD8+ T cells sorted from blood, collected in a trial of the OX40 agonist ivuxolimab. The sequence derives from an adult with an advanced solid tumor such as melanoma, head and neck, liver or kidney cancer. The V gene is TRBV7-8, the J gene TRBJ2-7, with TRBD1 identical over 10 bases. The CDR3 is CASRSSGQGFGQYF. Here the CDR3 DNA reads TGTGCCAGCAGATCATCGGGACAGGGGTTCGGGCAGTACTTC.